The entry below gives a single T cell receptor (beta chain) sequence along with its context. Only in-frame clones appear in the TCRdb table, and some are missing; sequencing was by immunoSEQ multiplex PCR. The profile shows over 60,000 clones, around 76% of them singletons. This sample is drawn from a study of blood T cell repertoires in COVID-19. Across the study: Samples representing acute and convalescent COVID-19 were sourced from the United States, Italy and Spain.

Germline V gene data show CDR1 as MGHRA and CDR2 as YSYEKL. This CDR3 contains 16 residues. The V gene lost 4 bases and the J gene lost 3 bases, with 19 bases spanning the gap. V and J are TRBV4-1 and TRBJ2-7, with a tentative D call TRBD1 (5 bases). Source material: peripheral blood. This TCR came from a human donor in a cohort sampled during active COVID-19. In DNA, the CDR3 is TGCGCCAGCAGCCCCGAAGGTCTGGCAGGGCTCTACGAGCAGTACTTC. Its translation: CASSPEGLAGLYEQYF.